This is a list of T cell receptor beta chains from one sample in a study of blood T cell repertoires in COVID-19. Repertoires were generated with immunoSEQ multiplex PCR, while TCRdb's copy carries only in-frame clones and drops some. This sample has around 60,000 clones, with 80% to 90% found just once. The sample consisted of peripheral blood. The source is an older woman with COVID-19, enrolled during active disease. The CDR3 runs from the conserved cysteine through the conserved F or W. A D gene is named only where the DNA matches it firmly. Rows give clone size only sometimes, using once, few, many, or a class for an expanded clone.

d_call	v_call	clone_size	j_call	cdr3_nt	cdr3_aa
TRBD2	TRBV2	.	TRBJ2-1	TGTGCCAGCAGGGAGCGGGAAACCACCTACAATGAGCAGTTCTTC	CASRERETTYNEQFF
.	TRBV7-9	.	TRBJ2-7	TGTGCCAGCAGCACCTCAGGGTACGAGCAGTACTTC	CASSTSGYEQYF
TRBD2	TRBV30	.	TRBJ2-1	TGTGCCTGGACCGGACTAGCGGGAGGTAGTGAGCAGTTCTTC	CAWTGLAGGSEQFF
TRBD1	TRBV7-9	.	TRBJ1-3	TGTGCCAGCAGCTTAGATCCGGGACAGGGAACGGGAAACACCATATATTTT	CASSLDPGQGTGNTIYF
.	TRBV6-6	.	TRBJ2-7	TGTGCCAGCAGCTCGCAGGGGGGCCCTTACGAGCAGTACTTC	CASSSQGGPYEQYF
TRBD1	TRBV6-6	.	TRBJ2-2	TGTGCCAGCATTCAACGGGGACAGGGTAATGCCGGGGAGCTGTTTTTT	CASIQRGQGNAGELFF
.	TRBV28	.	TRBJ2-7	TGTGCCAGCAGTTTATTGGTCGGAGCCTCCTACGAGCAGTACTTC	CASSLLVGASYEQYF
TRBD1	TRBV24-1	once	TRBJ1-2	TGTGCCACCAGTAATAGTAAGGCAGGGGGCTCTGGCTACACCTTC	CATSNSKAGGSGYTF
.	TRBV6-4	.	TRBJ1-1	TGTGCCAGCAGTGACCCCGTGGCCGACAGGACTCATGAAGCTTTCTTT	CASSDPVADRTHEAFF
.	TRBV4-1	.	TRBJ2-1	TGCGCCAGCAGCCAAGTCAGTGGGAGCTCCTACAATGAGCAGTTCTTC	CASSQVSGSSYNEQFF
.	TRBV5-1	.	TRBJ1-3	TGCGCCAGCAGCTTGGGACAGAGCTCTGGAAACACCATATATTTT	CASSLGQSSGNTIYF
.	TRBV9	.	TRBJ1-2	TGTGCCAGCAGCCCTAGTAGGGGGTCTTTCTATGGCTACACCTTC	CASSPSRGSFYGYTF
.	TRBV9	.	TRBJ2-1	TGTGCCAGCAGCGTAGCTACAGGTAGTCCCCCTGGTTCCTACAATGAGCAGTTCTTC	CASSVATGSPPGSYNEQFF
.	TRBV5-5	.	TRBJ2-2	TGTGCCAGCAGCTTGCTACACGGCGGGACCGGGGAGCTGTTTTTT	CASSLLHGGTGELFF
TRBD1	TRBV24-1	.	TRBJ1-1	TGTGCCACCAGTGACCCGGACAGGACTGAAGCTTTCTTT	CATSDPDRTEAFF
TRBD2	TRBV5-8	few	TRBJ2-7	TGTGCCAGCAGCTTGGGGACTAGTCTCTACGAGCAGTACTTC	CASSLGTSLYEQYF
.	TRBV15	.	TRBJ2-2	TGTGCCACCAGCAGAGATGGACTCGGGGAGCTGTTTTTT	CATSRDGLGELFF